The present T cell receptor beta chain was sequenced within a study of T cells in Graves' hyperthyroidism and ophthalmopathy. PBMCs stemmed from 10 ml fresh peripheral blood. The sample holds many counts of this clonotype. RNA transcripts gave rise to amplified TCR beta CDR3 regions. HTBI primers were used for first-round RT-PCR of the TCR CDR3. TCRdb re-called the multiplex PCR reads through MiXCR, storing one row per CDR3 protein. The data hold approximately 510,000 distinct CDR3 sequences, with less than 25% observed a single time. CDR1 and CDR2 from the germline V gene are MNHEY and SVGEGT. The CDR3 length is 13 residues. The V end lost 4 bases, the J end lost 4 bases, and 10 bases lay between the germline ends.

The clonotype was recovered from a man younger than 35 with Graves' hyperthyroidism. The chain combines TRBV6-2 or TRBV6-3 with TRBJ1-2; TRBD1 is a possible D gene (5 bases). Sequenced input: blood. For the CDR3, the DNA is TGTGCCAGCAGTTCTGGGACTCTCTATGGCTACACCTTC. The encoded protein is CASSSGTLYGYTF.